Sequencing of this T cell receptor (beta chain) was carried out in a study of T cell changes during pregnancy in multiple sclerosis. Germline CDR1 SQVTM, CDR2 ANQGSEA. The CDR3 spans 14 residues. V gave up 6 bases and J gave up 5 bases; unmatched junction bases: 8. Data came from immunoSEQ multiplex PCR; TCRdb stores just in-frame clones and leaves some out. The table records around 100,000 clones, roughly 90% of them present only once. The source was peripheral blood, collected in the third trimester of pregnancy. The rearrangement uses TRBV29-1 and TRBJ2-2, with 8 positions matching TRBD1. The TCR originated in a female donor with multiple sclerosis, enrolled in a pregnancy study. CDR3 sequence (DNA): TGCAGCGTACGGACAGGGAGGTCAACCGGGGAGCTGTTTTTT. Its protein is CSVRTGRSTGELFF.